The 2 T cell receptor beta chains below were found in one sample sequenced in a study of neurological immune-mediated disorders. TCRdb re-derived calls from the 5' RACE reads in MiXCR, one entry per CDR3 protein. The sample records approximately 46,000 distinct CDR3 sequences, 10% being singletons. The specimen sequenced was PBMCs. These receptors were collected from a man between 70 and 80 years old with HTLV-1-associated myelopathy (HAM/TSP).

This clonotype came up a few times. This sequence joins TRBV9 and TRBJ2-5; TRBD2 might be the D (5 bases). V was shortened by 0 bases and J by 2 bases, with 11 bases between the two germline ends. CDR1 is SGDLS, CDR2 YYNGEE, per germline. The CDR3 length is 15 residues. The DNA of the CDR3 is TGTGCCAGCAGCGTAGCGGGATTCCTGCAAGAGACCCAGTACTTC. Translation gives CASSVAGFLQETQYF.

This clonotype is deemed medium-sized (0.01 to 0.1%). The V and J genes are TRBV7-2 and TRBJ2-4; 7 positions match TRBD2. CDR1 is SGHTA and CDR2 is FQGNSA in the germline V gene. The CDR3 is made up of 16 amino acids. V shed 5 bases, J shed 0 bases, and the junction held 7 bases outside the gene matches. Here the CDR3 DNA reads TGTGCCAGCAGCGAGGCCGGGACTACAGCCAAAAACATTCAGTACTTC. It yields the protein CASSEAGTTAKNIQYF.